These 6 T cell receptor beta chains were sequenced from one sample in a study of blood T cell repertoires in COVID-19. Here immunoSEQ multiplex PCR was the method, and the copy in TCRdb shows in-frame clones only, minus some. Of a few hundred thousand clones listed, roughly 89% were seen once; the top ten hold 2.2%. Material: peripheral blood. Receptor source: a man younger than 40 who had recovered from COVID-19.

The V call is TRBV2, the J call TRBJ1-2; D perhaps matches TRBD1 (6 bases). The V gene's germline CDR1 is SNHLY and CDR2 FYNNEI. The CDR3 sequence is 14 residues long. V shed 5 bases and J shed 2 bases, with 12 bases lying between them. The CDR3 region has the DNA TGTGCCAGCAGTTATCGGACAGAGAACTATGGCTACACCTTC. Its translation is CASSYRTENYGYTF. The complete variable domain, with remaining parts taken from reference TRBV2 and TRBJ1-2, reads EPEVTQTPSHQVTQMGQEVILRCVPISNHLYFYWYRQILGQKVEFLVSFYNNEISEKSEIFDDQFSVERPDGSNFTLKIRSTKLEDSAMYFCASSYRTENYGYTFGSGTRLTVV.

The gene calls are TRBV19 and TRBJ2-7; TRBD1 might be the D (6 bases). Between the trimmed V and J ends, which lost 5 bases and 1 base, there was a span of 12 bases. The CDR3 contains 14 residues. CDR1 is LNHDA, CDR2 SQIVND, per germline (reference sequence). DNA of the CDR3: TGTGCCAGTAGTCCCAGGGGCTTGTCCTACGAGCAGTACTTC. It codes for CASSPRGLSYEQYF.

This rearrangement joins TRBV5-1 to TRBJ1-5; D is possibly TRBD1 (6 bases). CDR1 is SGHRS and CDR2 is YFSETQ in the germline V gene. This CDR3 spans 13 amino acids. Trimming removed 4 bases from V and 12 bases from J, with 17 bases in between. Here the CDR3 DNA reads TGCGCCAGCAGCCCGGGCCTCGGACAGAGCCAGCATTTT. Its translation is CASSPGLGQSQHF.

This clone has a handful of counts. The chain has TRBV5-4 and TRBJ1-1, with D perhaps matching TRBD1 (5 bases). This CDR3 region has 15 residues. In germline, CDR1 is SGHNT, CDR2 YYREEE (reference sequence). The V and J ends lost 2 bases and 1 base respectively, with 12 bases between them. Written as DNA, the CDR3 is TGTGCCAGCAGCTTACCTGACGGGGGGAACACTGAAGCTTTCTTT. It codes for CASSLPDGGNTEAFF. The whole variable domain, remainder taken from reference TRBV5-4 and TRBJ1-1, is ETGVTQSPTHLIKTRGQQVTLRCSSQSGHNTVSWYQQALGQGPQFIFQYYREEENGRGNFPPRFSGLQFPNYSSELNVNALELDDSALYLCASSLPDGGNTEAFFGQGTRLTVV.

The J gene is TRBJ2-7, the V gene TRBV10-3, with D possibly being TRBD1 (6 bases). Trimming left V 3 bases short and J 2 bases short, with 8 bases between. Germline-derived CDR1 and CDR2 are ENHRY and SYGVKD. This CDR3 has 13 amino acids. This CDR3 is CAISERDTYEQYF. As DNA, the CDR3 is TGTGCCATCAGTGAACGGGACACCTACGAGCAGTACTTC.

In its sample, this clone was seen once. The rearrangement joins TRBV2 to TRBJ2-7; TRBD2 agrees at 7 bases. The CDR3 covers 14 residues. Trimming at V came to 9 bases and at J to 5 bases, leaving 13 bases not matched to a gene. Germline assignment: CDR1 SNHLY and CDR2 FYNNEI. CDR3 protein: CARGTGGTLDEQYF. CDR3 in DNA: TGTGCCAGGGGGACGGGGGGAACGTTGGACGAGCAGTACTTC.